This is a list of T cell receptor beta chains from one sample in a study of identical twins. Each CDR3 protein is one row after TCRdb ran MiXCR on the 5' RACE reads. The repertoire consists of fewer than 900,000 distinct CDR3 sequences, with around a sixth occurring once and the leading ten covering 13%. These data also featured in a second study, about T cells expressing NK-cell markers.

What was sequenced was PBMCs. Receptors originate from a woman between 18 and 29 years old in good health. The CDR3 runs from the conserved cysteine through the conserved F or W. The order of the fields is CDR3 protein, CDR3 DNA, clone size, J gene, V gene, D gene. A D gene is named only where the DNA matches it firmly. Size tells how often a clone was seen (once, few, many) or the class of an expanded clone, and some rows leave it out.

CDR3: CASSQGLAGGQNEQYF
DNA: TGCGCCAGCAGCCAGGGACTAGCGGGAGGACAAAACGAGCAGTACTTC
size: .
J: TRBJ2-7
V: TRBV4-3
D: TRBD2

CDR3: CASSSQSVSTEAFF
DNA: TGCGCCAGCAGCTCACAGTCAGTGAGCACTGAAGCTTTCTTT
size: few
J: TRBJ1-1
V: TRBV5-1
D: .

CDR3: CASSAPRLAGGSSYEQYF
DNA: TGTGCCAGCAGCGCACCCCGACTAGCGGGGGGGAGCTCCTACGAGCAGTACTTC
size: few
J: TRBJ2-7
V: TRBV11-1
D: TRBD2

CDR3: CSVDETSFNEQFF
DNA: TGCAGCGTTGACGAGACGAGTTTCAATGAGCAGTTCTTC
size: .
J: TRBJ2-1
V: TRBV29-1
D: .

CDR3: CSGGQGVTDTQYF
DNA: TGCAGTGGGGGGCAGGGGGTCACAGATACGCAGTATTTT
size: few
J: TRBJ2-3
V: TRBV20-1
D: TRBD1

CDR3: CASSQLARKDYEQYF
DNA: TGCGCCAGCAGCCAACTTGCCCGTAAAGACTACGAGCAGTACTTC
size: .
J: TRBJ2-7
V: TRBV4-3
D: .

CDR3: CASSVAMESPPSPLHF
DNA: TGTGCCAGCAGCGTAGCTATGGAGAGTCCCCCATCACCCCTCCACTTT
size: .
J: TRBJ1-6
V: TRBV9
D: .

CDR3: CASSYSRYSGMDTQYF
DNA: TGTGCCAGCAGTTACTCGAGATATAGCGGGATGGATACGCAGTATTTT
size: .
J: TRBJ2-3
V: TRBV6-5
D: TRBD2

CDR3: CSARDLGEQETQYF
DNA: TGCAGTGCTAGAGATCTTGGGGAACAAGAGACCCAGTACTTC
size: few
J: TRBJ2-5
V: TRBV20-1
D: .

CDR3: CASSKIGTGSLYEQYF
DNA: TGTGCCAGTAGTAAAATAGGGACAGGGTCCCTCTACGAGCAGTACTTC
size: .
J: TRBJ2-7
V: TRBV19
D: TRBD1

CDR3: CASSYPGRETQYF
DNA: TGTGCCAGCAGTTACCCGGGGCGGGAGACCCAGTACTTC
size: few
J: TRBJ2-5
V: TRBV6-6
D: .

CDR3: CASSNQWGEGTEAFF
DNA: TGTGCCAGCTCTAACCAATGGGGGGAAGGCACTGAAGCTTTCTTT
size: few
J: TRBJ1-1
V: TRBV18
D: .

CDR3: CASSYPTSGSGETQYF
DNA: TGTGCCAGCAGTTACCCTACTAGCGGGAGTGGTGAGACCCAGTACTTC
size: .
J: TRBJ2-5
V: TRBV6-6
D: TRBD2

CDR3: CASSPTGTGQPQHF
DNA: TGTGCCAGCTCACCAACAGGGACAGGGCAGCCCCAGCATTTT
size: few
J: TRBJ1-5
V: TRBV18
D: TRBD1

CDR3: CSSLAGQSNTEAFF
DNA: TGCAGCTCTCTAGCCGGGCAGTCGAACACTGAAGCTTTCTTT
size: few
J: TRBJ1-1
V: TRBV29-1
D: .

CDR3: CASSAIPGRTGWRSPLHF
DNA: TGTGCCAGCAGTGCCATCCCCGGTCGGACTGGATGGAGGTCACCCCTCCACTTT
size: .
J: TRBJ1-6
V: TRBV12-3/TRBV12-4
D: .

CDR3: CASSLRISGGAEREQFF
DNA: TGTGCCAGCAGCTTAAGGATTTCAGGGGGGGCCGAACGGGAGCAGTTCTTC
size: few
J: TRBJ2-1
V: TRBV7-2
D: .

CDR3: CASSLGAGRGGATDTQYF
DNA: TGTGCCAGCAGCTTAGGAGCGGGTCGCGGGGGGGCCACAGATACGCAGTATTTT
size: .
J: TRBJ2-3
V: TRBV11-2
D: TRBD2

CDR3: CASGLGGGVNSPLHF
DNA: TGTGCCAGCGGCTTAGGAGGCGGAGTTAATTCACCCCTCCACTTT
size: .
J: TRBJ1-6
V: TRBV7-9
D: .

CDR3: CASSLGLTPTQETQYF
DNA: TGCGCCAGCAGCTTAGGTCTTACCCCCACCCAAGAGACCCAGTACTTC
size: few
J: TRBJ2-5
V: TRBV5-1
D: .

CDR3: CASSYHGGEQYF
DNA: TGTGCCAGCAGTTACCACGGTGGCGAGCAGTACTTC
size: .
J: TRBJ2-7
V: TRBV6-2/TRBV6-3
D: .

CDR3: CAWERRLADEQFF
DNA: TGTGCCTGGGAGAGAAGACTAGCCGATGAGCAGTTCTTC
size: .
J: TRBJ2-1
V: TRBV30
D: TRBD2

CDR3: CSARPTPTDTQYF
DNA: TGCAGTGCTAGGCCGACTCCCACAGATACGCAGTATTTT
size: many
J: TRBJ2-3
V: TRBV20-1
D: .

CDR3: CASSSRQYEQYF
DNA: TGTGCCAGCAGTAGTCGTCAGTACGAGCAGTACTTC
size: many
J: TRBJ2-7
V: TRBV6-2/TRBV6-3
D: .

CDR3: CASSFSTPEQYF
DNA: TGTGCCAGCAGTTTTAGCACCCCCGAGCAGTACTTC
size: .
J: TRBJ2-7
V: TRBV12-3/TRBV12-4
D: .

CDR3: CASGKGEQYF
DNA: TGTGCCAGCGGGAAGGGCGAGCAGTACTTC
size: few
J: TRBJ2-7
V: TRBV27
D: .

CDR3: CASSPSEFHTDTQYF
DNA: TGCGCCAGCAGCCCGTCAGAGTTTCACACAGATACGCAGTATTTT
size: .
J: TRBJ2-3
V: TRBV4-3
D: .

CDR3: CASSLDSGGVYNEQFF
DNA: TGTGCCAGCAGCTTAGATAGCGGGGGGGTATACAATGAGCAGTTCTTC
size: once
J: TRBJ2-1
V: TRBV7-3
D: TRBD2

CDR3: CASSLGRTSLSSSYNEQFF
DNA: TGTGCCAGCAGTTTAGGTAGGACTAGTTTATCGAGCTCCTACAATGAGCAGTTCTTC
size: few
J: TRBJ2-1
V: TRBV12-3/TRBV12-4
D: TRBD2

CDR3: CAISGQDSTPTNTIYF
DNA: TGTGCCATCAGTGGACAAGACAGCACCCCTACCAACACCATATATTTT
size: few
J: TRBJ1-3
V: TRBV10-3
D: .

CDR3: CSAPGPRYQETQYF
DNA: TGCAGTGCCCCGGGACCGCGGTACCAAGAGACCCAGTACTTC
size: .
J: TRBJ2-5
V: TRBV20-1
D: .

CDR3: CSASTTGEELFF
DNA: TGCAGTGCTAGCACTACTGGGGAGGAGCTGTTTTTT
size: few
J: TRBJ2-2
V: TRBV20-1
D: .

CDR3: CASSLREAKTQYF
DNA: TGTGCCAGCAGTTTGAGGGAGGCTAAGACCCAGTACTTC
size: .
J: TRBJ2-5
V: TRBV27
D: .

CDR3: CSASAYPRTGDNEQFF
DNA: TGCAGTGCCAGCGCGTACCCAAGGACAGGGGACAATGAGCAGTTCTTC
size: .
J: TRBJ2-1
V: TRBV20-1
D: TRBD1

CDR3: CSVSGHVPTDTQYF
DNA: TGCAGTGTCTCCGGGCACGTCCCCACAGATACGCAGTATTTT
size: many
J: TRBJ2-3
V: TRBV20-1
D: .

CDR3: CASSLEDGLGSPLHF
DNA: TGTGCCAGCAGCTTAGAGGACGGGCTAGGGTCACCCCTCCACTTT
size: few
J: TRBJ1-6
V: TRBV7-6
D: .

CDR3: CASSDSEAGSETQYF
DNA: TGTGCCAGCAGTGACAGTGAGGCAGGGTCAGAGACCCAGTACTTC
size: many
J: TRBJ2-5
V: TRBV25-1
D: .

CDR3: CSARGLAGITDTQYF
DNA: TGCAGTGCTAGGGGACTAGCGGGGATCACAGATACGCAGTATTTT
size: .
J: TRBJ2-3
V: TRBV20-1
D: TRBD2

CDR3: CASSKLTGNSYAGNTIYF
DNA: TGTGCCAGCAGCAAATTGACAGGGAATAGTTATGCTGGAAACACCATATATTTT
size: few
J: TRBJ1-3
V: TRBV21-1
D: .

CDR3: CASSYSPSVLYGYTF
DNA: TGTGCCAGCAGTTACTCGCCCAGCGTACTGTATGGCTACACCTTC
size: .
J: TRBJ1-2
V: TRBV6-5
D: .

CDR3: CASSLVAPSYEQYF
DNA: TGTGCCAGCAGTTTAGTAGCTCCATCCTACGAGCAGTACTTC
size: .
J: TRBJ2-7
V: TRBV27
D: .

CDR3: CATARDGYEQYF
DNA: TGTGCCACCGCCCGGGACGGCTACGAGCAGTACTTC
size: .
J: TRBJ2-7
V: TRBV12-3/TRBV12-4
D: .

CDR3: CASSPQGYGYTF
DNA: TGTGCCAGCAGTCCCCAGGGCTATGGCTACACCTTC
size: many
J: TRBJ1-2
V: TRBV12-3/TRBV12-4
D: .

CDR3: CASSSNTGPGGQFF
DNA: TGCGCCAGCAGCTCAAATACTGGACCGGGGGGGCAGTTCTTC
size: .
J: TRBJ2-1
V: TRBV5-1
D: TRBD2

CDR3: CASSQDRGYHGYTF
DNA: TGTGCCAGCAGCCAGGACAGGGGGTATCATGGCTACACCTTC
size: few
J: TRBJ1-2
V: TRBV13
D: TRBD1

CDR3: CASSFSQGRSAFF
DNA: TGTGCCAGCAGCTTCAGTCAGGGTCGGTCGGCTTTCTTT
size: few
J: TRBJ1-1
V: TRBV7-9
D: .

CDR3: CASSPGQGDFTDTQYF
DNA: TGTGCCAGCAGTCCCGGACAGGGCGATTTTACAGATACGCAGTATTTT
size: few
J: TRBJ2-3
V: TRBV27
D: TRBD1

CDR3: CASMRGHQETQYF
DNA: TGTGCCTCTATGAGGGGGCACCAAGAGACCCAGTACTTC
size: few
J: TRBJ2-5
V: TRBV12-3/TRBV12-4
D: TRBD1

CDR3: CASSLDQYTEAFF
DNA: TGCGCCAGCAGCTTGGATCAGTACACTGAAGCTTTCTTT
size: .
J: TRBJ1-1
V: TRBV5-1
D: .

CDR3: CAAQGYNEQFF
DNA: TGTGCCGCCCAGGGATACAATGAGCAGTTCTTC
size: few
J: TRBJ2-1
V: TRBV6-6
D: .

CDR3: CASSVGLAELNEQFF
DNA: TGTGCCAGCAGCGTGGGACTAGCGGAGCTCAATGAGCAGTTCTTC
size: .
J: TRBJ2-1
V: TRBV9
D: TRBD2

CDR3: CASSYAGWGYTF
DNA: TGTGCCAGCAGTTACGCGGGTTGGGGCTACACCTTC
size: few
J: TRBJ1-2
V: TRBV6-2/TRBV6-3
D: .

CDR3: CASSVDPGQGPREQYF
DNA: TGTGCCAGCAGCGTAGATCCGGGACAGGGACCTCGGGAGCAGTACTTC
size: .
J: TRBJ2-7
V: TRBV9
D: TRBD1

CDR3: CSARDHEGAYEQYF
DNA: TGCAGTGCTAGAGATCATGAAGGGGCCTACGAGCAGTACTTC
size: .
J: TRBJ2-7
V: TRBV20-1
D: .

CDR3: CASSFLQSNEKLFF
DNA: TGTGCCAGCAGTTTCCTCCAGAGTAATGAAAAACTGTTTTTT
size: .
J: TRBJ1-4
V: TRBV12-3/TRBV12-4
D: .

CDR3: CASSASGGLYDLYEQYF
DNA: TGTGCCAGCAGTGCGAGCGGGGGTCTCTACGATCTCTACGAGCAGTACTTC
size: .
J: TRBJ2-7
V: TRBV6-1
D: TRBD2

CDR3: CASSLGELFF
DNA: TGTGCCAGCAGCTTAGGGGAGCTGTTTTTT
size: few
J: TRBJ2-2
V: TRBV7-9
D: .

CDR3: CASSLAGTAKNIQYF
DNA: TGTGCCAGCAGCTTAGCCGGGACAGCAAAAAACATTCAGTACTTC
size: few
J: TRBJ2-4
V: TRBV7-2
D: TRBD1